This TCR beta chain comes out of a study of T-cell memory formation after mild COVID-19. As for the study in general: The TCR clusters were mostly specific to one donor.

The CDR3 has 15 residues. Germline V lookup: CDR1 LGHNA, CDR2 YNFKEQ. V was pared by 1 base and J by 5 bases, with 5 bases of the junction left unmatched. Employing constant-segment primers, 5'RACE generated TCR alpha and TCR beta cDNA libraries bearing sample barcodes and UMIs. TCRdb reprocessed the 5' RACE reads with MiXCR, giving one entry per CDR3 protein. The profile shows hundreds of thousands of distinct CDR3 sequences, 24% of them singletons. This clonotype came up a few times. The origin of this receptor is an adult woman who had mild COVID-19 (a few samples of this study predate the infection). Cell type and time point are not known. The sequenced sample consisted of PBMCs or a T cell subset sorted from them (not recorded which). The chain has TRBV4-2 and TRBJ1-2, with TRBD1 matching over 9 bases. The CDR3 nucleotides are TGTGCCAGCAGCCAAGCGACAGGGGGTGGGTATGGCTACACCTTC. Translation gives CASSQATGGGYGYTF.